This paragraph reports one T cell receptor (beta chain). These data belong to a study of blood T cell repertoires in COVID-19. Background on the study: Samples came from the United States, Italy and Spain, spanning acute and convalescent COVID-19.

The data were produced by immunoSEQ multiplex PCR, yet TCRdb's version contains in-frame clones alone and is incomplete. The sample records approximately 180,000 clones, approximately 84% being singletons. CDR3 length: 15 amino acids. The V segment lost 6 bases and the J segment 6 bases; nucleotides outside the gene matches: 7. Germline values: CDR1 MDHEN, CDR2 SYDVKM. Sequenced material: PBMCs or T cells enriched from blood (not recorded which). The gene calls are TRBV28 and TRBJ2-3; 12 bases are shared with TRBD2. The sequence was obtained from a human donor with acute COVID-19. The donor label of this sample is uncertain. The CDR3 sequence is CASSPLAGGRDTQYF. CDR3 nucleotides: TGTGCCAGCAGCCCTCTAGCGGGGGGGCGGGATACGCAGTATTTT.